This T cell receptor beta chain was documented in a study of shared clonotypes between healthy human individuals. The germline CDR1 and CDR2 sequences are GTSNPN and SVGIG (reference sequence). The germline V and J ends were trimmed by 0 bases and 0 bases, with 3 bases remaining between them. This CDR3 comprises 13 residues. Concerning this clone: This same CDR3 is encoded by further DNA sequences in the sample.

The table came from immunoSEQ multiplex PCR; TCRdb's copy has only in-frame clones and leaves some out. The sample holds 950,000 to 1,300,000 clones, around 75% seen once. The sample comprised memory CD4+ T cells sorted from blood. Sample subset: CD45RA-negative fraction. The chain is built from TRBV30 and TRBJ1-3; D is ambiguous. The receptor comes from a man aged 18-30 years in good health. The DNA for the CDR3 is TGTGCCTGGAGTGTGGACTCTGGAAACACCATATATTTT. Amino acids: CAWSVDSGNTIYF.